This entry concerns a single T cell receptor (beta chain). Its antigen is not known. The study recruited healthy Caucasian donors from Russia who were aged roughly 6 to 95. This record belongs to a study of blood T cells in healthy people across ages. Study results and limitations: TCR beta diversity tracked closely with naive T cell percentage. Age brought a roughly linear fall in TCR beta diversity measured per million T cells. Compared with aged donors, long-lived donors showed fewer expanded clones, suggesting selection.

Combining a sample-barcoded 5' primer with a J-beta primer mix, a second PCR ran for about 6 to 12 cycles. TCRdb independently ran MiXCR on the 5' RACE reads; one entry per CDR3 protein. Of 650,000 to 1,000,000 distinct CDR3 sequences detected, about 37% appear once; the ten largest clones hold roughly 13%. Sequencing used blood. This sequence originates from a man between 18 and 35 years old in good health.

CDR3 sequence (DNA): TGTGCCAGCACCCGTAGCGAGGCCCCCGGCAATGAGCAGTTCTTC. This translates into CASTRSEAPGNEQFF. The rearrangement uses TRBV7-2 and TRBJ2-1; the D gene is possibly TRBD2 (5 bases). Germline-derived CDR1 and CDR2 are SGHTA and FQGNSA. This CDR3 region has 15 residues. V dropped 7 bases and J dropped 6 bases, with 19 bases sitting between them. Supplemented by reference TRBV7-2 and TRBJ2-1, the full variable domain reads GAGVSQSPSNKVTEKGKDVELRCDPISGHTALYWYRQSLGQGLEFLIYFQGNSAPDKSGLPSDRFSAERTGGSVSTLTIQRTQQEDSAVYLCASTRSEAPGNEQFFGPGTRLTVL.